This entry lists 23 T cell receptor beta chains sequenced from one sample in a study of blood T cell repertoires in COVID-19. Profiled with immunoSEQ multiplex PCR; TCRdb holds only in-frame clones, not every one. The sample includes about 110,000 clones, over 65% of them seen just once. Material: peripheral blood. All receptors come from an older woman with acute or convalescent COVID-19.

The CDR3 region has the DNA TGCGCCAGCAGCTTGGCGAGGCGGGGGGGCCTCAATGAGCAGTTCTTC. It is translated as CASSLARRGGLNEQFF. The rearrangement joins TRBV5-1 to TRBJ2-1, with TRBD2 matching 9 bases. V shed 0 bases, J shed 6 bases, and the junction held 7 bases outside the gene matches. Germline values: CDR1 SGHRS, CDR2 YFSETQ. The CDR3 is 16 residues long.

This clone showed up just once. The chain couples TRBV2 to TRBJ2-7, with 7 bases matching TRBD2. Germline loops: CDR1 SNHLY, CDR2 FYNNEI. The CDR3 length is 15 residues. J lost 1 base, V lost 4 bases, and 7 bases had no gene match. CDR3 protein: CASSVWREPSYEQYF. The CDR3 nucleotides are TGTGCCAGCAGTGTGTGGCGGGAGCCTTCCTACGAGCAGTACTTC.

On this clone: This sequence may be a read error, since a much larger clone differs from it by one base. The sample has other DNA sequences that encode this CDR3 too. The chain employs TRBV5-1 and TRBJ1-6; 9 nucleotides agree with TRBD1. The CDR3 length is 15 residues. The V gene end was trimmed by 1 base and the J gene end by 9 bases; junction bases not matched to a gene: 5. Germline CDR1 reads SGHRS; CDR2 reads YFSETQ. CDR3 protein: CASSLKGQGGSPLHF. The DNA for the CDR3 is TGCGCCAGCAGCTTGAAGGGACAGGGTGGTTCACCCCTCCACTTT. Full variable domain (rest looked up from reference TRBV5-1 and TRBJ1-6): KAGVTQTPRYLIKTRGQQVTLSCSPISGHRSVSWYQQTPGQGLQFLFEYFSETQRNKGNFPGRFSGRQFSNSRSEMNVSTLELGDSALYLCASSLKGQGGSPLHFGNGTRLTVT.

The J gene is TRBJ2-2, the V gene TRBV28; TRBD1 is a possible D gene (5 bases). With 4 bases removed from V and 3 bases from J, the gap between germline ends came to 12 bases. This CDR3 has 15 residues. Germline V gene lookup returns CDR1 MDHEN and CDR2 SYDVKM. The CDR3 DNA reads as TGTGCCAGCAGTTCTCATACAGGAGACACCGGGGAGCTGTTTTTT. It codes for CASSSHTGDTGELFF.

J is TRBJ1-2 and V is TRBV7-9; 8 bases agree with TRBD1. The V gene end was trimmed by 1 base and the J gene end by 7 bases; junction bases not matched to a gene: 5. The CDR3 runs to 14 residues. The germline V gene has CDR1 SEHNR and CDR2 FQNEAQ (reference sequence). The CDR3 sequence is CASSLDQGAPGYTF. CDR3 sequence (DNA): TGTGCCAGCAGCTTAGATCAGGGGGCGCCTGGCTACACCTTC.

CDR3 in DNA: TGTGCCAGCAGTTTACAGGGGGCGGCGGGGGCCAACGTCCTGACTTTC. Amino acid sequence: CASSLQGAAGANVLTF. The chain couples TRBV28 to TRBJ2-6; TRBD1 matches at 8 bases. Germline CDR1 and CDR2: MDHEN and SYDVKM. The CDR3 has 16 amino acids. The V and J ends lost 2 bases and 4 bases, in that order; junction bases with no gene match: 4.

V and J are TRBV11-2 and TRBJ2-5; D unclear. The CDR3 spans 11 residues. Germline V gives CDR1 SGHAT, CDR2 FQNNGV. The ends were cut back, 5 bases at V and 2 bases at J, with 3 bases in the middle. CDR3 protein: CASSLQETQYF. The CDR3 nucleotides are TGTGCCAGCAGCCTTCAAGAGACCCAGTACTTC. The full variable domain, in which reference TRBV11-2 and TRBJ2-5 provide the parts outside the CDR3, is EAGVAQSPRYKIIEKRQSVAFWCNPISGHATLYWYQQILGQGPKLLIQFQNNGVVDDSQLPKDRFSAERLKGVDSTLKIQPAKLEDSAVYLCASSLQETQYFGPGTRLLVL.

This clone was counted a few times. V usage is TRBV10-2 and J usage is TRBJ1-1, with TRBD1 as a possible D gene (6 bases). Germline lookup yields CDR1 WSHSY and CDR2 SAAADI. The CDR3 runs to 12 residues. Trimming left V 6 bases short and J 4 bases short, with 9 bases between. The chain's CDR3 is CASRQGVTEAFF. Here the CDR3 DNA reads TGCGCCAGCAGACAGGGAGTCACTGAAGCTTTCTTT.

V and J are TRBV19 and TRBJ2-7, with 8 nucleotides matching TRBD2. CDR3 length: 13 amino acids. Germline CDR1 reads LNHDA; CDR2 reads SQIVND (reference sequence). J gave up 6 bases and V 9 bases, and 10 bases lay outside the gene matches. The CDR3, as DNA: TGTGCCAGAAAACAAAGCGGGAGAGGCGAGCAGTACTTC. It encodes CARKQSGRGEQYF.

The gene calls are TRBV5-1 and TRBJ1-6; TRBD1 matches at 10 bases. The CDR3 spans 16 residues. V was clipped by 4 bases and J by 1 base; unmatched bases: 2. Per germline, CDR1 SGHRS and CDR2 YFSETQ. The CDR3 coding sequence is TGCGCCAGCAGCCGGGGACAGGGGTCCTATAATTCACCCCTCCACTTT. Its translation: CASSRGQGSYNSPLHF. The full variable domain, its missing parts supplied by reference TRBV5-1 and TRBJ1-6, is KAGVTQTPRYLIKTRGQQVTLSCSPISGHRSVSWYQQTPGQGLQFLFEYFSETQRNKGNFPGRFSGRQFSNSRSEMNVSTLELGDSALYLCASSRGQGSYNSPLHFGNGTRLTVT.

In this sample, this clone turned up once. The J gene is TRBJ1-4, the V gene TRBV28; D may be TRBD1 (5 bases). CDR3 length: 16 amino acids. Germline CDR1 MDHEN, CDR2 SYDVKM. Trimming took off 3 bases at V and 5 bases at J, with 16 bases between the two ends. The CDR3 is CASSFFIGGENEKLFF. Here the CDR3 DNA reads TGTGCCAGCAGTTTCTTTATAGGAGGGGAAAATGAAAAACTGTTTTTT.

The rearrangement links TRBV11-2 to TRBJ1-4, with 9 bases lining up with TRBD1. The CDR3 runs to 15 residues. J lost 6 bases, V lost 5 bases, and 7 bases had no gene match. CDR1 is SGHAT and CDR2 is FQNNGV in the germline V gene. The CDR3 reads CASSPSGTGYEKLFF. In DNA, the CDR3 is TGTGCCAGCAGCCCTTCCGGGACAGGGTATGAAAAACTGTTTTTT.

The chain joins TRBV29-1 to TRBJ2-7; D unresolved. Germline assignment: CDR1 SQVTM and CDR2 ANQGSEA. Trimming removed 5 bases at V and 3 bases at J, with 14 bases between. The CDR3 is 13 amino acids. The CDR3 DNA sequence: TGCAGCGTTCAAACCGGGTGGTTCTACGAGCAGTACTTC. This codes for CSVQTGWFYEQYF.

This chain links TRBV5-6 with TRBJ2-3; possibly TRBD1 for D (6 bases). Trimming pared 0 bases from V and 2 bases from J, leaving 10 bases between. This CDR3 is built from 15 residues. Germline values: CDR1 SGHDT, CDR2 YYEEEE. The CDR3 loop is CASSLGQGSTDTQYF. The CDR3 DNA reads TGTGCCAGCAGCTTGGGGCAGGGGTCCACAGATACGCAGTATTTT.

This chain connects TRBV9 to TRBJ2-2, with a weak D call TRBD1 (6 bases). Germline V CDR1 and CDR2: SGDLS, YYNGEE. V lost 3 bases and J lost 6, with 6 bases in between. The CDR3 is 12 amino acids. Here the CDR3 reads CASSEGAGELFF. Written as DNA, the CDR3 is TGTGCCAGCAGCGAGGGGGCCGGGGAGCTGTTTTTT.

The CDR3 bases are TGTGCCAGCAGCCAAGTTTCGAACACCATATATTTT. This sequence encodes CASSQVSNTIYF. This chain joins TRBV14 and TRBJ1-3; unclear D gene. Trimming took 1 base from V and 7 from J, leaving 5 bases between them. The CDR3 totals 12 residues. Germline V CDR1 and CDR2: SGHDN, FVKESK. Based on the CDR3 plus reference TRBV14 and TRBJ1-3, the full variable domain is EAGVTQFPSHSVIEKGQTVTLRCDPISGHDNLYWYRRVMGKEIKFLLHFVKESKQDESGMPNNRFLAERTGGTYSTLKVQPAELEDSGVYFCASSQVSNTIYFGEGSWLTVV.

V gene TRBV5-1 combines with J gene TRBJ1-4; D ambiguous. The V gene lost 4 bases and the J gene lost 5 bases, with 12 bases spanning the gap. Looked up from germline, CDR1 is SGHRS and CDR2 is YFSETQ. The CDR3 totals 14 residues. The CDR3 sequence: CASSHGGENEKLFF. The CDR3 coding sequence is TGCGCCAGCAGCCATGGAGGAGAAAATGAAAAACTGTTTTTT.

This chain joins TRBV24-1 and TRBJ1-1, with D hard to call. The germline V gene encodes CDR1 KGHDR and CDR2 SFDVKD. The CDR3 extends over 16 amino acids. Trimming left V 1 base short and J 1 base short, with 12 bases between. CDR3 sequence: CATSDFSGSANTEAFF. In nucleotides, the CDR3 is TGTGCCACCAGTGATTTTTCGGGGTCGGCGAACACTGAAGCTTTCTTT.

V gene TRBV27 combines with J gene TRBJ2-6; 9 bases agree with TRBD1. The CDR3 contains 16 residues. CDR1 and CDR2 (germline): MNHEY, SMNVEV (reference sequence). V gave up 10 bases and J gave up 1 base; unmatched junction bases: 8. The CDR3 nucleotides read TGTGCCAACCACAGGGGGCTTGTTTCTGGGGCCAACGTCCTGACTTTC. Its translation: CANHRGLVSGANVLTF.

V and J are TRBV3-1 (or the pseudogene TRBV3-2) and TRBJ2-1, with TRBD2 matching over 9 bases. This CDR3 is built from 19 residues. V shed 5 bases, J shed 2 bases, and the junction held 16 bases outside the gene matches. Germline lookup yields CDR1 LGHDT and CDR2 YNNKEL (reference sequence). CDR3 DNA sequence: TGTGCCAGCAGCGGCAGAGGGGGCGGGAGGGCAAGGACCTACAATGAGCAGTTCTTC. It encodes CASSGRGGGRARTYNEQFF.

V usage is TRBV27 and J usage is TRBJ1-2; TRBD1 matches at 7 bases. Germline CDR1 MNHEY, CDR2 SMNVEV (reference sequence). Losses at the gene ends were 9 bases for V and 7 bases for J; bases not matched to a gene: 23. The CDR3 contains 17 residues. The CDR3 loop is CASTTQDLQGRVSGYTF. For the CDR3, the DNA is TGTGCCAGTACTACACAAGACTTACAGGGGCGGGTTAGTGGCTACACCTTC.

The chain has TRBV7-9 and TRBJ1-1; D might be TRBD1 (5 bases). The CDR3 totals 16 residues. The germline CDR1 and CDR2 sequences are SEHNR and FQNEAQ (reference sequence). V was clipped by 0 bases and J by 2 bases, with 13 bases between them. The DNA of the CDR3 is TGTGCCAGCAGCTTAGCCCCAAGTCAGGGAAACACTGAAGCTTTCTTT. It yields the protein CASSLAPSQGNTEAFF. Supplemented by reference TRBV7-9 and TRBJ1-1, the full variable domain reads DTGVSQNPRHKITKRGQNVTFRCDPISEHNRLYWYRQTLGQGPEFLTYFQNEAQLEKSRLLSDRFSAERPKGSFSTLEIQRTEQGDSAMYLCASSLAPSQGNTEAFFGQGTRLTVV.

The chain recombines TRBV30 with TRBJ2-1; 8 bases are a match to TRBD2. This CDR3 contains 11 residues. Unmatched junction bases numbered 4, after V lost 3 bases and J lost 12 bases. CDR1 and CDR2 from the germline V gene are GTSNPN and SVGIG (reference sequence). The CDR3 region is CAWRREARQFF. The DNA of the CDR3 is TGTGCCTGGAGGCGGGAGGCAAGGCAGTTCTTC.